The 8 T cell receptor beta chains presented below share a single source sample, sequenced in a study of regulatory T cells in long-lasting Graves disease. The time point denotes: persistent/refractory GD, antithyroid drugs over 5 years with positive TRAb. PBMC RNA served as the TCR library source. Combining iRepertoire HTBI primers with Arm-PCR of CDR3 regions, the authors built TCR beta libraries. MiXCR was run by TCRdb on the multiplex PCR reads, yielding one entry per CDR3 protein. The sample yields about 470,000 distinct CDR3 sequences, more than 20% seen once. The sequencing here drew on peripheral blood mononuclear cells (PBMCs), taken when the disease was refractory, from a patient treated with antithyroid drugs. Receptors were obtained from a female donor with Graves disease.

There are a few counts of this clonotype. The conserved phenylalanine or tryptophan is not found at the CDR3 terminus, so this likely reflects a read error. The rearrangement links TRBV3-1 to TRBJ2-5; possible D gene TRBD2, 6 bases. The CDR3 has 14 amino acids. With 1 base removed from V and 4 bases from J, the gap between germline ends came to 10 bases. CDR1 is LGHDT and CDR2 is YNNKEL in the germline V gene (reference sequence). The CDR3 sequence is CASSQVAGGETQYS. The CDR3 nucleotides read TGTGCCAGCAGCCAAGTCGCCGGGGGAGAGACCCAGTACTCC.

With respect to this clonotype: A read error may produce the germline difference seen at one junction end. The rearrangement joins TRBV12-3 or TRBV12-4 to TRBJ2-7; the match to TRBD1 covers 7 bases. The CDR3 totals 16 residues. Here the CDR3 reads CANSLDPGQRLYEQYF. CDR3 nucleotides: TGTGCCAACAGTTTAGATCCGGGACAGCGTCTGTACGAGCAGTACTTC.

As DNA, the CDR3 is TGTGCCAGCAGCTCGGCGTACTGGGATAACAATGAGCAGTTCTTC. It yields the protein CASSSAYWDNNEQFF. The V and J genes are TRBV7-2 and TRBJ2-1, with unresolved D. V was pared by 4 bases and J by 5 bases, with 15 bases between. Germline V gene sequence: CDR1 SGHTA, CDR2 FQGNSA. CDR3 size: 15 residues.

The gene calls are TRBV20-1 and TRBJ1-1, with TRBD1 as a possible D gene (5 bases). This CDR3 region has 15 residues. The V and J ends lost 4 bases and 3 bases respectively, with 18 bases between them. Germline V CDR1 and CDR2: DFQATT, SNEGSKA (reference sequence). CDR3 protein: CSATGELSLDTEAFF. The CDR3 nucleotides read TGCAGTGCTACGGGGGAACTCTCCCTGGACACTGAAGCTTTCTTT.

With regard to this clonotype: A much larger clonotype is one base distant, so this may be a read error. The rearrangement links TRBV20-1 to TRBJ1-1, with D possibly being TRBD1 (6 bases). The CDR3 consists of 15 residues. Germline assignment: CDR1 DFQATT and CDR2 SNEGSKA (reference sequence). Trimming left V 4 bases short and J 1 base short, with 16 bases between. The DNA of the CDR3 is TGCAGTGCTATCAAGCGGACAGCTTGGAACACTGAAGCTTTCTTT. This sequence encodes CSAIKRTAWNTEAFF.

This clonotype was recorded many times. V is TRBV29-1 and J is TRBJ2-7, with a possible D match to TRBD1 (5 bases). V was clipped by 0 bases and J by 12 bases, with 12 bases between them. Germline CDR1 and CDR2: SQVTM and ANQGSEA. The length of the CDR3 is 11 residues. The CDR3 DNA reads TGCAGCGTTGAAGAAAGCGCAGGGTTGTACTTC. This encodes CSVEESAGLYF.

This clonotype came up many times. The CDR3 sequence: CASSLFGRTYEQYF. The CDR3 DNA is TGTGCCAGCAGTTTATTTGGACGCACCTACGAGCAGTACTTC. The rearrangement links TRBV28 to TRBJ2-7; D is ambiguous. Per germline, CDR1 MDHEN and CDR2 SYDVKM. The germline V and J ends were trimmed by 1 base and 2 bases, with 9 bases remaining between them. CDR3 length: 14 amino acids.

On this clonotype itself: This could be a read error, since a much larger clone is one nucleotide away. V and J are TRBV29-1 and TRBJ1-1; possibly TRBD1 for D (5 bases). Germline-derived CDR1 and CDR2 are SQVTM and ANQGSEA. CDR3 length: 13 residues. The ends were cut back, 6 bases at V and 3 bases at J, with 14 bases in the middle. CDR3 region: CSVRDRVDTEAFF. DNA for the CDR3: TGCAGCGTAAGAGACAGAGTGGACACTGAAGCTTTCTTT.